The entry that follows covers one T cell receptor (beta chain) sequence. What it binds is not known. PCR was performed a second time for about 6 to 11 cycles using a sample-barcoded 5' primer and a J-beta primer mix. Each sample yielded at least 2.5 million CDR3-containing paired-end reads. TCRdb redid the calling of the 5' RACE reads with MiXCR, one entry per CDR3 protein. The sample lists roughly 900,000 distinct CDR3 sequences; around 48% were seen once. Researchers report isolating at least 6 million PBMCs per sample. This record belongs to a study of blood T cells in healthy people across ages. Study in general: Through template switching, about one barcoded beta molecule was captured per two T cells, as measured in model experiments. General study results and limits: Older age went with lower TCR beta diversity per million T cells, in a roughly linear way.

Germline CDR1 and CDR2: MNHEY and SMNVEV (reference sequence). The CDR3 covers 13 residues. Trimming removed 6 bases from V and 7 bases from J; junction bases left unmatched: 8. Input material: blood. This chain links TRBV27 with TRBJ1-2; 7 nucleotides align to TRBD1. The sequence came from a man aged 25 to 40 in good health. Here the CDR3 DNA reads TGTGCCAGCAGCACAGGGGATGTAGGTGGCTACACCTTC. The encoded protein is CASSTGDVGGYTF.